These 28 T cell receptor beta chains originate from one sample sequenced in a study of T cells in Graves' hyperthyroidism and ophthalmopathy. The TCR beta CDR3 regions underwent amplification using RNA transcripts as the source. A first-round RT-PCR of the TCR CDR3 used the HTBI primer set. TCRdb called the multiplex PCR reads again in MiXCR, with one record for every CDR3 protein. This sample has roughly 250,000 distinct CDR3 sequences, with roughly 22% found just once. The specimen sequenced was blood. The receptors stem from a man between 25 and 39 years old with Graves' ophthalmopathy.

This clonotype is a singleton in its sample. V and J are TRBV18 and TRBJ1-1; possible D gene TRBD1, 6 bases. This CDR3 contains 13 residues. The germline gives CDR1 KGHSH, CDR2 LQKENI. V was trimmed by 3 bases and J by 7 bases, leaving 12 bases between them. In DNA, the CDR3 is TGTGCCAGCTCACCGTCTCAAGGGGGTGAAGCTTTCTTT. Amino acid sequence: CASSPSQGGEAFF.

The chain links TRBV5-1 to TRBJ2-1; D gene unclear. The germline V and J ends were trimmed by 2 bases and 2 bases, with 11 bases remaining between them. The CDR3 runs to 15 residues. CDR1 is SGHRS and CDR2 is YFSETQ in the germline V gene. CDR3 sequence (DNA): TGCGCCAGCAGCTTTGGCGGTACCGCCTACAATGAGCAGTTCTTC. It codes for CASSFGGTAYNEQFF.

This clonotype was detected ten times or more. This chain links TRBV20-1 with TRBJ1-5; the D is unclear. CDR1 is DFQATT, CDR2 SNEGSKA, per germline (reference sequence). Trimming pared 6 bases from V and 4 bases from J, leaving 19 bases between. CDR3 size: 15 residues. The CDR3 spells CSAPNRAGINQPQHF. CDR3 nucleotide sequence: TGCAGTGCCCCCAACCGGGCAGGCATTAATCAGCCCCAGCATTTT.

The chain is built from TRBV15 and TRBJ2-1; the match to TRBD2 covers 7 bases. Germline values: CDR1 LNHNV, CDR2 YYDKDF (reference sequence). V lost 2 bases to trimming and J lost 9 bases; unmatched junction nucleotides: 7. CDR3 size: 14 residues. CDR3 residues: CATSRPDAGVEQFF. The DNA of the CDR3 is TGTGCCACCAGCAGACCCGACGCGGGAGTTGAGCAGTTCTTC.

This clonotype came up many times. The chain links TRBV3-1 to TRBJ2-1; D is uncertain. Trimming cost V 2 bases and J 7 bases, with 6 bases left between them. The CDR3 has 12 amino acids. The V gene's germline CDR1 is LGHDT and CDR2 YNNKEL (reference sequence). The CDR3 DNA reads TGTGCCAGCAGCCAACTCTATAATGAGCAGTTCTTC. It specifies CASSQLYNEQFF.

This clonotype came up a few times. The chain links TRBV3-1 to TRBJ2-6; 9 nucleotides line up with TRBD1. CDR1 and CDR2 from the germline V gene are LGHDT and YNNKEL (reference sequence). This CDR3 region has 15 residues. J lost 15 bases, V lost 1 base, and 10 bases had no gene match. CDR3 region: CASSQAQGAGPTLTF. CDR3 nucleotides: TGTGCCAGCAGCCAAGCACAGGGGGCTGGCCCTACCCTGACTTTC.

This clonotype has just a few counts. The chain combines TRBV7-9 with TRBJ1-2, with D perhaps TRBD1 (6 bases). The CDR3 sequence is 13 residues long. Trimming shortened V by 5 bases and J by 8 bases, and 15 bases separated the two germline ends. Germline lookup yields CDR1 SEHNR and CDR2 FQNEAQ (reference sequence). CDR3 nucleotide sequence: TGTGCCAGCAGCCCCGAAGGGGGGTTGGGCTACACCTTC. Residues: CASSPEGGLGYTF.

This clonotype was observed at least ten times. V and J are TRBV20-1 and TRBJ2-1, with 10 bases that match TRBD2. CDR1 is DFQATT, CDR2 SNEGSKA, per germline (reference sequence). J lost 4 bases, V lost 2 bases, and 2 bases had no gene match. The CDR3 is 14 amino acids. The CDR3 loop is CSARRTSGYNEQFF. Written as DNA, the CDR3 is TGCAGTGCTAGAAGGACTAGCGGTTACAATGAGCAGTTCTTC.

This CDR3 reads CAIRDTDGDEQFF. The CDR3 nucleotides are TGTGCCATCCGGGATACAGATGGCGATGAGCAGTTCTTC. J is TRBJ2-1 and V is TRBV10-3, with TRBD2 as a possible D gene (5 bases). This CDR3 contains 13 residues. V was trimmed by 8 bases and J by 8 bases, leaving 16 bases between them. Germline V gives CDR1 ENHRY, CDR2 SYGVKD.

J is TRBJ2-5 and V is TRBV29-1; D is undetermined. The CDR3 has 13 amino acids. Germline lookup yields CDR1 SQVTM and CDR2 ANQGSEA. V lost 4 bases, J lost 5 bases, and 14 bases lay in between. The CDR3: CSVAPVGSETQYF. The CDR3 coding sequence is TGCAGCGTTGCCCCGGTAGGTTCGGAGACCCAGTACTTC.

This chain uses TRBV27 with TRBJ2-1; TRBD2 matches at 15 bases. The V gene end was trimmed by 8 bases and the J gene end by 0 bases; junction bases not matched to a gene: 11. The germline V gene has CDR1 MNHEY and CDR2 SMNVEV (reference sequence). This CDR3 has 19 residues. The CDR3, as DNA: TGTGCCAGCCGACGGACTAGCGGGAGGGCCGGGGGCTCCTACAATGAGCAGTTCTTC. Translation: CASRRTSGRAGGSYNEQFF.

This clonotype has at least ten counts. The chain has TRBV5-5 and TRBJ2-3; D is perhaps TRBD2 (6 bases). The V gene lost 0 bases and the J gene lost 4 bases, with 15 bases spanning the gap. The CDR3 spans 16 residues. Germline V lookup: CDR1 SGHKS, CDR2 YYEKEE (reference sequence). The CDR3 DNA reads TGTGCCAGCAGCTTGGATCCGAGACTAGAGCCAGATACGCAGTATTTT. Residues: CASSLDPRLEPDTQYF.

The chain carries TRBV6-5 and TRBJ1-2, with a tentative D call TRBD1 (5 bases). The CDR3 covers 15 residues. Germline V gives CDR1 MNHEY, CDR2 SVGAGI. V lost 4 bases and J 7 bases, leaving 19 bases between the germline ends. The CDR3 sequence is CASSSPGRAPGGYTF. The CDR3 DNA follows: TGTGCCAGCAGTTCCCCGGGACGCGCCCCGGGTGGCTACACCTTC.

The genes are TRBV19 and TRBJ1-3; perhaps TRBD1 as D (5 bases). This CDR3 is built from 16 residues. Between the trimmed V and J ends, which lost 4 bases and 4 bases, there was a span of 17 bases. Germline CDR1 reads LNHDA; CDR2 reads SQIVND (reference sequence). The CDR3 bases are TGTGCCAGTAGTAATCGTATGGGGGACGGAGGAAACACCATATATTTT. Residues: CASSNRMGDGGNTIYF.

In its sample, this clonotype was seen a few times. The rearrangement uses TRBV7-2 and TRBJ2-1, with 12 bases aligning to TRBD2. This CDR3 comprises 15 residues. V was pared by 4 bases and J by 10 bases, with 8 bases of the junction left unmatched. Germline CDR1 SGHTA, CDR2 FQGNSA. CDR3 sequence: CASSSQRLAGDEQFF. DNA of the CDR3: TGTGCCAGCAGCTCGCAGAGACTAGCGGGAGACGAGCAGTTCTTC.

The CDR3 DNA follows: TGTGCCTGGAGTGTACAGGGACTCTCCACAGATACGCAGTATTTT. This gives the protein CAWSVQGLSTDTQYF. The gene calls are TRBV30 and TRBJ2-3, with D perhaps being TRBD1 or TRBD2 (6 bases each). The CDR3 has 15 amino acids. Germline V gene sequence: CDR1 GTSNPN, CDR2 SVGIG (reference sequence). V lost 0 bases and J 2 bases, leaving 12 bases between the germline ends.

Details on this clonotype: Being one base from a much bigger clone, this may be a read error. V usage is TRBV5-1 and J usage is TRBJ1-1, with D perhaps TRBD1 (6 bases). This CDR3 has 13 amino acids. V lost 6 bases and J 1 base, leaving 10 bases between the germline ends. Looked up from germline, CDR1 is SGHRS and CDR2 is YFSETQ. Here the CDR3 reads CASNGQTNTEAFF. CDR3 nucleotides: TGCGCCAGCAACGGACAGACGAACACTGAAGCTTTCTTT. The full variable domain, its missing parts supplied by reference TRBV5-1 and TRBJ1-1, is KAGVTQTPRYLIKTRGQQVTLSCSPISGHRSVSWYQQTPGQGLQFLFEYFSETQRNKGNFPGRFSGRQFSNSRSEMNVSTLELGDSALYLCASNGQTNTEAFFGQGTRLTVV.

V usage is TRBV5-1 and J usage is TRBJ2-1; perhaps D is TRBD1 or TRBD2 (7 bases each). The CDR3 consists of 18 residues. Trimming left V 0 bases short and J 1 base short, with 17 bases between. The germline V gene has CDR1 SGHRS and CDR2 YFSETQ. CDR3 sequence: CASSLVGGGGLSYNEQFF. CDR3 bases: TGCGCCAGCAGCTTGGTAGGGGGCGGGGGTTTATCCTACAATGAGCAGTTCTTC. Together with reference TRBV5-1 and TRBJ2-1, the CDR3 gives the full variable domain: KAGVTQTPRYLIKTRGQQVTLSCSPISGHRSVSWYQQTPGQGLQFLFEYFSETQRNKGNFPGRFSGRQFSNSRSEMNVSTLELGDSALYLCASSLVGGGGLSYNEQFFGPGTRLTVL.

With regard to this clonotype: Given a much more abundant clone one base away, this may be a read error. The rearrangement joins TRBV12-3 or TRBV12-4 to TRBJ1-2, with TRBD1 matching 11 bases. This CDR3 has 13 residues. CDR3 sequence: CARSLDRGRGYTF. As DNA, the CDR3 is TGTGCCAGAAGTTTGGACAGGGGGCGAGGCTACACCTTC.

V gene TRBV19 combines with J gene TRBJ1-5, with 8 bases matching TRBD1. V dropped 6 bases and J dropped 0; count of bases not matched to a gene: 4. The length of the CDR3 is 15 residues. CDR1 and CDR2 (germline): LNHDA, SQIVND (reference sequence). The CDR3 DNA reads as TGTGCCAGTAGGGAGACAGGGGATAGCAATCAGCCCCAGCATTTT. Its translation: CASRETGDSNQPQHF.

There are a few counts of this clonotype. The CDR3 bases are TGTGCCAGCAGTCCGTCATCGGGAGAACAGGAGACCCAGTACTTC. Protein product: CASSPSSGEQETQYF. The V and J genes are TRBV27 and TRBJ2-5; tentative D call: TRBD2 (6 bases). Germline V gene sequence: CDR1 MNHEY, CDR2 SMNVEV (reference sequence). V was trimmed by 5 bases and J by 5 bases, leaving 18 bases between them. The CDR3 consists of 15 residues.

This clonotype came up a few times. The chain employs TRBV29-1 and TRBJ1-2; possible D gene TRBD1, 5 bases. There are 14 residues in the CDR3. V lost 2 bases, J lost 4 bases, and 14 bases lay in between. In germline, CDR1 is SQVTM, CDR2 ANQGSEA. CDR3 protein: CSVERQGGAYGYTF. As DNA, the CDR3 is TGCAGCGTTGAACGGCAGGGAGGGGCCTATGGCTACACCTTC.

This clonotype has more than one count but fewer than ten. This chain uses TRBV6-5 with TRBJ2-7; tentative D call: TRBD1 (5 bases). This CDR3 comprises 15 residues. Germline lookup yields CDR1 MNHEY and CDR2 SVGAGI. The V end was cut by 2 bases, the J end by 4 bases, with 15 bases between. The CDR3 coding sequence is TGTGCCAGCAGTTACAGCGACAGTCCTTTTTACGAGCAGTACTTC. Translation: CASSYSDSPFYEQYF.

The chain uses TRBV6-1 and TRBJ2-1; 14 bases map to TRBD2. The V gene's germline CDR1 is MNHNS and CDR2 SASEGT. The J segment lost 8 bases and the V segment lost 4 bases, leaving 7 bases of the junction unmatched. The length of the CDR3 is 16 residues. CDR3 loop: CASSGWTSGRFDEQFF. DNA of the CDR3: TGTGCCAGCAGTGGATGGACTAGCGGGAGGTTCGATGAGCAGTTCTTC.

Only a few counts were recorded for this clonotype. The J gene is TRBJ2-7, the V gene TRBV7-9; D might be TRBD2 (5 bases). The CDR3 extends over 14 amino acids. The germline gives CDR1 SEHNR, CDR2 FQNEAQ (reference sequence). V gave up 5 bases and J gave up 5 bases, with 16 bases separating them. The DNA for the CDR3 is TGTGCCAGCAGCCCAGGACTCAGCCCCAACGAGCAGTACTTC. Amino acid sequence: CASSPGLSPNEQYF.

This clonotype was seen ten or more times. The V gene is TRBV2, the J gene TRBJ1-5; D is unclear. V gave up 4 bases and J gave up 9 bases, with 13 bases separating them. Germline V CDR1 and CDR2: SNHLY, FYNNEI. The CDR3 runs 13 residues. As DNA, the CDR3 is TGTGCCAGCAGTGTGCGCTGGCGAATGCCCCAGCATTTT. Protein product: CASSVRWRMPQHF.

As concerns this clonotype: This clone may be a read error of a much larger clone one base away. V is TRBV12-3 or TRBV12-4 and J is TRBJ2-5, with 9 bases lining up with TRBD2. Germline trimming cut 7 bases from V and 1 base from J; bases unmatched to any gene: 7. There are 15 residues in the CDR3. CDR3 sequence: CASNSTSGSQETQYF. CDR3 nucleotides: TGTGCCAGCAATTCGACTAGCGGCAGCCAAGAGACCCAGTACTTC.

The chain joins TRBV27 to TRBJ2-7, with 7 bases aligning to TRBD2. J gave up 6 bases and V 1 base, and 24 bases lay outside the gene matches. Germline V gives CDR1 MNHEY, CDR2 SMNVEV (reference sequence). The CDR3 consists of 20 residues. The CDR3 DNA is TGTGCCAGCAGTTTATGGGCCTACATCGGGAGGCCCGTCTTTTCTTCCGAGCAGTACTTC. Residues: CASSLWAYIGRPVFSSEQYF.